The rows below give T cell receptor beta chains drawn from one sample of a study of T cell repertoires in cytomegalovirus infection. TCRdb itself ran the reads through MiXCR, one entry per CDR3 protein. Of around 900,000 distinct CDR3 sequences listed, around 29% are singletons. No antigen has been identified for these receptors. The specimen was cultured CD8+ T cells from PBMCs, collected from culture after CMV antigen stimulation. The receptors shown here come from a human donor in good health (CMV status not recorded). Some clones in this sample may be carry-over from other donors' samples. Each CDR3 is given with its conserved first and last residue. Fields, in order: V gene, J gene, clone size, D gene, CDR3 DNA, CDR3 protein. The D gene is left open where the match is weak. Size values are once, few and many counts, or a class for expanded clones, and some rows have none.

V gene: TRBV11-3; J gene: TRBJ1-6; clone size: few; D gene: -; CDR3 DNA: TGTGCCAGCACTATTAAGGGGGAGGACAGCAATTCACCCCTCCACTTT; CDR3 protein: CASTIKGEDSNSPLHF
V gene: TRBV6-1; J gene: TRBJ1-2; clone size: few; D gene: -; CDR3 DNA: TGTGCCAGCAGTGAGTCCGATGTGACGGTAGCTAACTATGGCTACACCTTC; CDR3 protein: CASSESDVTVANYGYTF
V gene: TRBV4-2; J gene: TRBJ2-5; clone size: -; D gene: TRBD2; CDR3 DNA: TGTGCCAGCAGCCCGGTGGAGCGGGGGGGTTGGGAGACCCAGTACTTC; CDR3 protein: CASSPVERGGWETQYF
V gene: TRBV7-4; J gene: TRBJ1-2; clone size: -; D gene: -; CDR3 DNA: TGTGCCAGCAGCCTCGGGACCGACCACGCGAGGGGCTACACCTTC; CDR3 protein: CASSLGTDHARGYTF
V gene: TRBV27; J gene: TRBJ1-6; clone size: few; D gene: -; CDR3 DNA: TGTGCCAGCAGTTTCGGGGGGGGCTCTTCACCCCTCCACTTT; CDR3 protein: CASSFGGGSSPLHF
V gene: TRBV20-1; J gene: TRBJ2-5; clone size: -; D gene: TRBD2; CDR3 DNA: TGCAGTGCTAGAGATGTGAGACTAGCGGGGGGCTTCCAAGAGACCCAGTACTTC; CDR3 protein: CSARDVRLAGGFQETQYF
V gene: TRBV7-9; J gene: TRBJ1-1; clone size: few; D gene: -; CDR3 DNA: TGTGCCAGCAGATTGGGGGGGGCCCACACTGAAGCTTTCTTT; CDR3 protein: CASRLGGAHTEAFF
V gene: TRBV9; J gene: TRBJ2-1; clone size: -; D gene: -; CDR3 DNA: TGTGCCAGCAGCGTAGGAGTAGCGATAGGGAACGATGAGCAGTTCTTC; CDR3 protein: CASSVGVAIGNDEQFF
V gene: TRBV7-6; J gene: TRBJ2-5; clone size: many; D gene: TRBD2; CDR3 DNA: TGTGCCAGCAGCTATGGCGGGGGTCAAGAGACCCAGTACTTC; CDR3 protein: CASSYGGGQETQYF
V gene: TRBV2; J gene: TRBJ2-7; clone size: -; D gene: TRBD1; CDR3 DNA: TGTGCCAGCAGTGAAGCGACAGGGACCTACGAGCAGTACTTC; CDR3 protein: CASSEATGTYEQYF
V gene: TRBV6-5; J gene: TRBJ1-6; clone size: -; D gene: -; CDR3 DNA: TGTGCCAGCAGCCCGAGGACCAATAATTCACCCCTCCACTTT; CDR3 protein: CASSPRTNNSPLHF
V gene: TRBV12-3/TRBV12-4; J gene: TRBJ2-1; clone size: -; D gene: -; CDR3 DNA: TGTGCCAGCAGTTTAGCGGGGGGGCCGACCGCTCACAATGAGCAGTTCTTC; CDR3 protein: CASSLAGGPTAHNEQFF
V gene: TRBV7-2; J gene: TRBJ1-1; clone size: many; D gene: -; CDR3 DNA: TGTGCCAGCAGCTTTAGAAGGGTGAACACTGAAGCTTTCTTT; CDR3 protein: CASSFRRVNTEAFF
V gene: TRBV7-9; J gene: TRBJ1-1; clone size: many; D gene: -; CDR3 DNA: TGTGCCAGCAGCCCTAGCGGGGAGGACACTGAAGCTTTCTTT; CDR3 protein: CASSPSGEDTEAFF
V gene: TRBV7-6; J gene: TRBJ2-5; clone size: many; D gene: TRBD2; CDR3 DNA: TGTGCCAGCAGAACTACTAGCGGGGGCTTCCGGGAGACCCAGTACTTC; CDR3 protein: CASRTTSGGFRETQYF
V gene: TRBV20-1; J gene: TRBJ1-4; clone size: few; D gene: TRBD1; CDR3 DNA: TGCAGTGCTACAGACAGGGAGCCAACTAATGAAAAACTGTTTTTT; CDR3 protein: CSATDREPTNEKLFF
V gene: TRBV7-9; J gene: TRBJ2-7; clone size: -; D gene: -; CDR3 DNA: TGTGCCAGCAGCTTACCCTTTGCGGAGCAGTACTTC; CDR3 protein: CASSLPFAEQYF
V gene: TRBV28; J gene: TRBJ1-4; clone size: many; D gene: TRBD1; CDR3 DNA: TGTGCCAGCAATCCCGGGACAGAGAATGAAAAACTGTTTTTT; CDR3 protein: CASNPGTENEKLFF
V gene: TRBV14; J gene: TRBJ1-1; clone size: few; D gene: TRBD1; CDR3 DNA: TGTGCCAGCAGCCAAGTATATATAGGACAGGGAACTGAAGCTTTCTTT; CDR3 protein: CASSQVYIGQGTEAFF
V gene: TRBV6-1; J gene: TRBJ2-2; clone size: -; D gene: TRBD1; CDR3 DNA: TGTGCCAGCAGTGACCAGGGGGCGCTTGCCGGGGAGCTGTTTTTT; CDR3 protein: CASSDQGALAGELFF
V gene: TRBV27; J gene: TRBJ1-4; clone size: -; D gene: TRBD1; CDR3 DNA: TGTGCCAGCTCTTTGACCTTCGGGGACAGGGTGGAAACTAATGAAAAACTGTTTTTT; CDR3 protein: CASSLTFGDRVETNEKLFF
V gene: TRBV7-9; J gene: TRBJ1-2; clone size: few; D gene: -; CDR3 DNA: TGTGCCAGCAGCCCCCCGGACAGCGACTATGGCTACACCTTC; CDR3 protein: CASSPPDSDYGYTF
V gene: TRBV7-3; J gene: TRBJ1-1; clone size: -; D gene: -; CDR3 DNA: TGTGCCAGCAGCTCGACGGACACGTTGAACACTGAAGCTTTCTTT; CDR3 protein: CASSSTDTLNTEAFF
V gene: TRBV5-1; J gene: TRBJ1-5; clone size: many; D gene: TRBD1; CDR3 DNA: TGCGCCAGCAGCTTTGGGGACAGGGGGGAACAGCCCCAGCATTTT; CDR3 protein: CASSFGDRGEQPQHF
V gene: TRBV28; J gene: TRBJ1-6; clone size: -; D gene: -; CDR3 DNA: TGTGCCAGCACCCGGACATCCGATAATTCACCCCTCCACTTT; CDR3 protein: CASTRTSDNSPLHF
V gene: TRBV6-5; J gene: TRBJ1-2; clone size: -; D gene: TRBD1; CDR3 DNA: TGTGCCAGCAGTAACCGGGACAGGTTCTATGGCTACACCTTC; CDR3 protein: CASSNRDRFYGYTF
V gene: TRBV9; J gene: TRBJ2-3; clone size: -; D gene: TRBD2; CDR3 DNA: TGTGCCAGCAGCCCCCGAGGGACTAGCGGCCTCAGTGATACGCAGTATTTT; CDR3 protein: CASSPRGTSGLSDTQYF
V gene: TRBV7-9; J gene: TRBJ1-1; clone size: -; D gene: -; CDR3 DNA: TGTGCCAGCAGCTTAGAACCTAGGGTTCCCTTGAACACTGAAGCTTTCTTT; CDR3 protein: CASSLEPRVPLNTEAFF
V gene: TRBV27; J gene: TRBJ2-5; clone size: -; D gene: TRBD2; CDR3 DNA: TGTGCCAGCAGTCCTGAGACTAGCGGGGGGGTAGAGACCCAGTACTTC; CDR3 protein: CASSPETSGGVETQYF
V gene: TRBV19; J gene: TRBJ2-1; clone size: few; D gene: -; CDR3 DNA: TGTGCCAGTAGGATAACAGGGAATCCATACAATGAGCAGTTCTTC; CDR3 protein: CASRITGNPYNEQFF
V gene: TRBV7-8; J gene: TRBJ1-1; clone size: many; D gene: -; CDR3 DNA: TGTGCCAGCAGCTTAAAGTGGGGGTCGCGCACTGAAGCTTTCTTT; CDR3 protein: CASSLKWGSRTEAFF
V gene: TRBV7-4; J gene: TRBJ2-2; clone size: -; D gene: TRBD1; CDR3 DNA: TGTGCCAGCAGCCCTAGGACAGGGGATGAGGCCGGGGAGCTGTTTTTT; CDR3 protein: CASSPRTGDEAGELFF
V gene: TRBV2; J gene: TRBJ1-6; clone size: many; D gene: TRBD1; CDR3 DNA: TGTGCCAGCAGCCCGGGACAGGGGTATTCACCCCTCCACTTT; CDR3 protein: CASSPGQGYSPLHF
V gene: TRBV6-2/TRBV6-3; J gene: TRBJ1-6; clone size: few; D gene: TRBD1; CDR3 DNA: TGTGCCAGCACCCCGGGACAGGGGGGTTCACCCCTCCACTTT; CDR3 protein: CASTPGQGGSPLHF
V gene: TRBV6-5; J gene: TRBJ1-1; clone size: many; D gene: -; CDR3 DNA: TGTGCCAGCAGTTACTCTAGGACACTAAACACTGAAGCTTTCTTT; CDR3 protein: CASSYSRTLNTEAFF
V gene: TRBV10-3; J gene: TRBJ2-5; clone size: -; D gene: TRBD1; CDR3 DNA: TGTGCCATCAGTGAGCGCCAAAGGACAGGCGCTCAAGAGACCCAGTACTTC; CDR3 protein: CAISERQRTGAQETQYF
V gene: TRBV12-3/TRBV12-4; J gene: TRBJ2-6; clone size: few; D gene: TRBD1; CDR3 DNA: TGTGCCAGCAGAATTCAGGGGGACGGGGCCAACGTCCTGACTTTC; CDR3 protein: CASRIQGDGANVLTF
V gene: TRBV12-3/TRBV12-4; J gene: TRBJ2-2; clone size: -; D gene: -; CDR3 DNA: TGTGCCAGCAGTTTAGTTGTGGTTACCACCGGGGAGCTGTTTTTT; CDR3 protein: CASSLVVVTTGELFF
V gene: TRBV5-1; J gene: TRBJ2-3; clone size: -; D gene: -; CDR3 DNA: TGCGCCAGCAGCTTGGCCATAGGGGAAGCGGGAGATACGCAGTATTTT; CDR3 protein: CASSLAIGEAGDTQYF
V gene: TRBV7-9; J gene: TRBJ1-4; clone size: many; D gene: -; CDR3 DNA: TGTGCCAGCAGCTTAGGATTCGGGACGCAACCCACACGACTGTTTTTT; CDR3 protein: CASSLGFGTQPTRLFF
V gene: TRBV27; J gene: TRBJ2-2; clone size: few; D gene: -; CDR3 DNA: TGTGCCAGCAGTTTAAGTCTGGGGGCCGGGACCGGGGAGCTGTTTTTT; CDR3 protein: CASSLSLGAGTGELFF
V gene: TRBV7-9; J gene: TRBJ2-3; clone size: few; D gene: -; CDR3 DNA: TGTGCCAGCGTCCGGGGGACAGATACGCAGTATTTT; CDR3 protein: CASVRGTDTQYF
V gene: TRBV19; J gene: TRBJ1-5; clone size: -; D gene: -; CDR3 DNA: TGTGCCACGAGGAAGTCTAGCAATCAGCCCCAGCATTTT; CDR3 protein: CATRKSSNQPQHF
V gene: TRBV12-3/TRBV12-4; J gene: TRBJ2-3; clone size: -; D gene: TRBD2; CDR3 DNA: TGTGCCAGCAGTTTCTTGACTAGCGGCAGCACAGATACGCAGTATTTT; CDR3 protein: CASSFLTSGSTDTQYF
V gene: TRBV12-3/TRBV12-4; J gene: TRBJ2-3; clone size: -; D gene: -; CDR3 DNA: TGTGCCAGCAGTTTATCCAGGGGCTTCGATACGCAGTATTTT; CDR3 protein: CASSLSRGFDTQYF
V gene: TRBV6-2/TRBV6-3; J gene: TRBJ2-5; clone size: -; D gene: -; CDR3 DNA: TGTGCCAGCAGTTCCCCCGGAGGTGGCCAAGAGACCCAGTACTTC; CDR3 protein: CASSSPGGGQETQYF
V gene: TRBV27; J gene: TRBJ2-1; clone size: -; D gene: TRBD1; CDR3 DNA: TGTGCCAGCAGTCTACTCCCGGGACAGGACAATGAGCAGTTCTTC; CDR3 protein: CASSLLPGQDNEQFF
V gene: TRBV19; J gene: TRBJ2-1; clone size: -; D gene: -; CDR3 DNA: TGTGCCAGTAGTATTGGGTTTCGGGACTCCTACAATGAGCAGTTCTTC; CDR3 protein: CASSIGFRDSYNEQFF
V gene: TRBV7-7; J gene: TRBJ2-5; clone size: few; D gene: TRBD2; CDR3 DNA: TGTGCTAGCAGCTTAGGGACTCATGGGGGACTAGCGGGGTCGGGAGAGACCCAGTACTTC; CDR3 protein: CASSLGTHGGLAGSGETQYF
V gene: TRBV6-6; J gene: TRBJ1-1; clone size: few; D gene: -; CDR3 DNA: TGTGCCAGCTTTTCCACAGGTGAAACTGAAGCTTTCTTT; CDR3 protein: CASFSTGETEAFF
V gene: TRBV7-4; J gene: TRBJ2-7; clone size: once; D gene: -; CDR3 DNA: TGTGCCAGCAGCTCGATAACCGCTAGGGGCGAGCAGTACTTC; CDR3 protein: CASSSITARGEQYF
V gene: TRBV6-6; J gene: TRBJ2-5; clone size: many; D gene: -; CDR3 DNA: TGTGCCAGCACCTTAATCCAGGGAATCGGAGAGACCCAGTACTTC; CDR3 protein: CASTLIQGIGETQYF
V gene: TRBV4-1; J gene: TRBJ1-2; clone size: -; D gene: TRBD1; CDR3 DNA: TGCGCCAGCTGCTCCCGGGACAGGGGGCTGAGTATGTATGGCTACACCTTC; CDR3 protein: CASCSRDRGLSMYGYTF
V gene: TRBV29-1; J gene: TRBJ1-1; clone size: -; D gene: -; CDR3 DNA: TGCAGCGTTCATGACAGGACTGAAGCTTTCTTT; CDR3 protein: CSVHDRTEAFF